This TCR beta chain derives from a study of vaccination and CD4 T cells after COVID-19 (dated 2022 in TCRdb). General notes on the study: Convalescent patients had a positive SARS-CoV-2 result on nasal swab PCR, and of these patients, several had mild disease and one had severe disease. The convalescent cohort comprised six males and four females, including two Hispanic individuals, seven Caucasians, two Asians and one multiracial person. Participants received two doses of either the Pfizer-BioNTech BNT162b2 vaccine (n=8) or the Moderna mRNA-1273 vaccine (n=2). Post-COVID blood samples were collected from convalescent patients a median of roughly 100 days after diagnosis, with a range of roughly 35 to 180 days. The time from the second vaccine dose to post-vaccine blood sampling had a median of roughly 77 days and ranged from roughly 13 to 241 days. In ten to eleven COVID-19 convalescent patients and a handful of infection-naive healthy vaccine recipients, researchers compared the spike-specific CD4+ TCR repertoire from before mRNA vaccination with the repertoire from after.

Beyond this particular receptor, the publication reports: The number of convalescent patients in the study was relatively small, and the study did not examine early timepoints following natural infection. Although the median number of SARS-CoV-2-reactive clonotypes went up from roughly 19 after infection to 35 to 40 after vaccination, the increase was not significant. In convalescent patients, a median around 90% of post-vaccine SARS-CoV-2-reactive clones were detected only after vaccination, suggesting vaccine-specific priming. Nearly all vaccine-specific clones in convalescent patients (304 of 307) were mono-reactive for SARS-CoV-2 spike rather than cross-reactive with common cold coronaviruses.

The convalescent patients' positive SARS-CoV-2 PCR tests were from March to December 2020, which was before the Alpha, Beta and Delta variants emerged in the United States. Ficoll-Paque Plus gradient centrifugation was used to isolate PBMCs from whole blood, and the isolated PBMCs were then either used fresh or cryopreserved at -140C. CDR1 and CDR2 were assigned from the germline V gene as MGHDK and SYGVNS. Counted from cysteine to phenylalanine, this CDR3 has 14 amino acids. The retained sequence is limited to the CDR3, 42 bases, with the frame set at the first base. Unmatched junction bases come to 4, with V trimmed by 0 bases and J by 8 bases. The library was made by PCR. TCRdb shows the sequencer as Illumina iSeq 100. Under the source paper's analysis protocol: Non-productive sequences were removed, and CDR3s not starting with C, not ending with F or W, or shorter than 7 amino acids were discarded. Similarity between CDR3 sequences was evaluated in R version 3.6.1 using Levenshtein distances (stringdist) and unrooted phylogenetic trees (ape). The raw public data were reprocessed by TCRdb itself: fastp quality trimming at Q25, MiXCR clonotype calling, in-frame beta chains only. CDR3 protein sequences are deduplicated, and each keeps its most common genes and DNA. In this record, the V and J calls reflect TCRdb's handling and not the investigators' own analysis. The sample profile shows about 20,000 distinct CDR3 sequences; about 60% of them were found once. The ten largest clones take up 1.1% of the sample.

Worth noting for this clonotype: Its antigen is not yet known. The record has no base qualities; no much larger clone is one base away.

Rearrangement joined TRBV25-1 to TRBJ1-2, with 9 junctional bases fitting TRBD1. The receptor comes from a human donor who had recovered from COVID-19. The specimen was CD4+ T cells from blood, collected before SARS-CoV-2 vaccination. The nucleotides read TGTGCCAGCAGTGAATATCTCGGGACAGGGGGCTACACCTTC. It is translated as CASSEYLGTGGYTF.